The 28 T cell receptor beta chains in this list originate from one sample, sequenced in a study of CD8 T cells in ankylosing spondylitis. Study-level points and caveats: Among TCR beta sequences, a motif of several highly homologous variants appeared characteristic of ankylosing spondylitis blood.

TCRdb re-called the 5' RACE reads through MiXCR, storing one row per CDR3 protein. Among a few hundred thousand distinct CDR3 sequences listed, about 18% were seen once. These receptors' antigens are unknown. The sample taken for sequencing was blood, either unsorted or a sorted T cell fraction (not recorded which). These receptors came from a male donor with ankylosing spondylitis.

The chain combines TRBV20-1 with TRBJ2-6; possible D gene TRBD1, 6 bases. Trimming pared 4 bases from V and 0 bases from J, leaving 13 bases between. The CDR3 runs to 16 residues. Germline CDR1 reads DFQATT; CDR2 reads SNEGSKA (reference sequence). CDR3 nucleotides: TGCAGTGCTATAAGACAGGACCGCTCTGGGGCCAACGTCCTGACTTTC. The encoded protein is CSAIRQDRSGANVLTF.

There are a few counts of this clonotype. The V gene is TRBV20-1, the J gene TRBJ2-7, with D perhaps matching TRBD2 (5 bases). Trimming pared 4 bases from V and 3 bases from J, leaving 10 bases between. CDR1 is DFQATT, CDR2 SNEGSKA, per germline (reference sequence). The CDR3 has 12 amino acids. CDR3 DNA sequence: TGCAGTGCTAAGGACGGACTCTACGAGCAGTACTTC. Encoded protein: CSAKDGLYEQYF.

This clonotype has just a few counts. This sequence joins TRBV4-3 and TRBJ2-2; 9 bases align to TRBD1. Germline lookup yields CDR1 LGHNA and CDR2 YSLEER. Losses at the gene ends were 3 bases for V and 3 bases for J; bases not matched to a gene: 5. The CDR3 covers 16 residues. This chain's CDR3 is CASSQDRGADTGELFF. The CDR3 DNA reads as TGCGCCAGCAGCCAGGACAGGGGCGCGGACACCGGGGAGCTGTTTTTT.

V is TRBV7-9 and J is TRBJ2-7; D remains unclear. The CDR3 spans 14 residues. From germline, CDR1 is SEHNR and CDR2 FQNEAQ (reference sequence). The V gene lost 5 bases and the J gene lost 3 bases, with 14 bases spanning the gap. The CDR3 nucleotides are TGTGCCAGCAGCCCGGGCCTTTCCTTCTACGAGCAGTACTTC. It encodes CASSPGLSFYEQYF.

This clonotype has just a few counts. V usage is TRBV4-3 and J usage is TRBJ2-1; 11 positions match TRBD2. V shed 1 base, J shed 6 bases, and the junction held 8 bases outside the gene matches. The CDR3 covers 17 residues. The germline V gene has CDR1 LGHNA and CDR2 YSLEER. The DNA for the CDR3 is TGCGCCAGCAGCCAAGGGGTAGCGGGAGGGCTTATCAATGAGCAGTTCTTC. Protein product: CASSQGVAGGLINEQFF.

This clonotype was observed at least ten times. This chain connects TRBV4-1 to TRBJ2-3; D is undetermined. Germline V CDR1 and CDR2: MGHRA, YSYEKL. This CDR3 region has 12 residues. V was pared by 1 base and J by 6 bases, with 5 bases between. CDR3 nucleotides: TGCGCCAGCAGCCAAGGTGGGGATACGCAGTATTTT. Amino acids: CASSQGGDTQYF.

V usage is TRBV7-9 and J usage is TRBJ2-7, with 9 bases that match TRBD1. Trimming at V came to 2 bases and at J to 5 bases, leaving 13 bases not matched to a gene. This CDR3 is 17 amino acids long. Germline V gene sequence: CDR1 SEHNR, CDR2 FQNEAQ (reference sequence). This chain's CDR3 is CASSLMRTGVSLNEQYF. The CDR3 DNA sequence: TGTGCCAGCAGCTTAATGCGGACAGGGGTATCTCTCAACGAGCAGTACTTC. The full variable domain, completed using reference TRBV7-9 and TRBJ2-7, is DTGVSQNPRHKITKRGQNVTFRCDPISEHNRLYWYRQTLGQGPEFLTYFQNEAQLEKSRLLSDRFSAERPKGSFSTLEIQRTEQGDSAMYLCASSLMRTGVSLNEQYFGPGTRLTVT.

V usage is TRBV20-1 and J usage is TRBJ2-1; TRBD1 might be the D (7 bases). Trimming shortened V by 7 bases and J by 4 bases, and 23 bases separated the two germline ends. Germline-derived CDR1 and CDR2 are DFQATT and SNEGSKA (reference sequence). This CDR3 is 16 amino acids long. Written as DNA, the CDR3 is TGCAGTGTCCCGAGGGGGGACAGCGTTTTTTACAATGAGCAGTTCTTC. Translation gives CSVPRGDSVFYNEQFF.

This clonotype was observed a handful of times. The gene calls are TRBV7-9 and TRBJ2-1; D remains unclear. Germline assignment: CDR1 SEHNR and CDR2 FQNEAQ (reference sequence). The CDR3 has 16 residues. The V end was cut by 5 bases, the J end by 1 base, with 15 bases between. The CDR3 DNA reads as TGTGCCAGCAGCCCCAGGTTGATCGTTTCCTACAATGAGCAGTTCTTC. Translation gives CASSPRLIVSYNEQFF.

This sequence joins TRBV27 and TRBJ2-1; maybe TRBD2 (6 bases). V lost 4 bases to trimming and J lost 0 bases, with 10 bases between them. In germline, CDR1 is MNHEY, CDR2 SMNVEV (reference sequence). The length of the CDR3 is 15 residues. This CDR3 is CASSYAGTSYNEQFF. In nucleotides, the CDR3 is TGTGCCAGCAGTTATGCGGGAACCTCCTACAATGAGCAGTTCTTC.

This clonotype has just a few counts. This chain joins TRBV2 and TRBJ2-7, with a tentative D call TRBD1 (6 bases). This CDR3 contains 13 residues. V was clipped by 3 bases and J by 3 bases, with 9 bases between them. CDR1 is SNHLY, CDR2 FYNNEI, per germline. The DNA of the CDR3 is TGTGCCAGCAGTGAGACGGACAGCTACGAGCAGTACTTC. This gives the protein CASSETDSYEQYF.

The chain links TRBV6-2 or TRBV6-3 to TRBJ1-2; no reliable D call. Trimming pared 6 bases from V and 7 bases from J, leaving 9 bases between. CDR3 length equals 11 residues. Germline CDR1 and CDR2: MNHEY and SVGEGT. CDR3 in amino acids: CASSLGRGYTF. The CDR3 coding sequence is TGTGCCAGCAGCCTCGGTCGTGGCTACACCTTC.

This clonotype has just a few counts. The chain employs TRBV20-1 and TRBJ1-6, with D possibly matching TRBD1 (6 bases). The CDR3 has 14 amino acids. CDR1 is DFQATT and CDR2 is SNEGSKA in the germline V gene (reference sequence). V shed 6 bases and J shed 3 bases, with 12 bases lying between them. In DNA, the CDR3 is TGCAGTGCCGGTACAGGGAACTATAATTCACCCCTCCACTTT. It encodes CSAGTGNYNSPLHF.

This clonotype was detected ten times or more. The J gene is TRBJ1-1, the V gene TRBV4-3, with a possible D match to TRBD1 (6 bases). CDR1 is LGHNA and CDR2 is YSLEER in the germline V gene. This CDR3 is 14 amino acids long. V was cut by 1 base and J by 5 bases, with 11 bases left in between. The chain's CDR3 is CASSQGQETTEAFF. The CDR3 coding sequence is TGCGCCAGCAGCCAAGGACAGGAGACGACTGAAGCTTTCTTT.

This chain uses TRBV12-3 or TRBV12-4 with TRBJ2-1; D gene ambiguous. The V end was cut by 6 bases, the J end by 13 bases, with 19 bases between. This CDR3 is 13 amino acids long. CDR3 nucleotides: TGTGCCAGCAGCCGCGATGACGGCAGTCCCCAGTTCTTC. It is translated as CASSRDDGSPQFF.

This clonotype has at least ten counts. This rearrangement joins TRBV20-1 to TRBJ1-1; no definite D call. CDR3 length equals 13 residues. CDR1 is DFQATT and CDR2 is SNEGSKA in the germline V gene (reference sequence). The V gene lost 1 base and the J gene lost 0 bases, with 6 bases spanning the gap. DNA for the CDR3: TGCAGTGCTAGAGGGGAGGTGAACACTGAAGCTTTCTTT. Protein sequence: CSARGEVNTEAFF.

This clonotype was counted between two and nine times. This chain links TRBV11-3 with TRBJ2-2, with TRBD2 matching 7 bases. Germline CDR1 and CDR2: SGHNT and YENEEA. The CDR3 extends over 16 amino acids. V dropped 5 bases and J dropped 2; count of bases not matched to a gene: 8. CDR3 region: CASSARAGTNTGELFF. The CDR3 region has the DNA TGTGCCAGCAGCGCTAGAGCGGGGACCAACACCGGGGAGCTGTTTTTT.

The chain is built from TRBV4-1 and TRBJ1-6, with 9 nucleotides matching TRBD1. V trimming: 2 bases; J trimming: 7 bases; junction bases outside the gene matches: 6. The CDR3 has 16 amino acids. Looked up from germline, CDR1 is MGHRA and CDR2 is YSYEKL. The CDR3 is CASSQPDRGENSPLHF. The CDR3 region has the DNA TGCGCCAGCAGCCAACCCGACAGGGGGGAAAATTCACCCCTCCACTTT.

A few counts support this clonotype. The chain carries TRBV27 and TRBJ2-7; either TRBD1 or TRBD2 may supply D (5 bases each). Trimming shortened V by 2 bases and J by 1 base, and 15 bases separated the two germline ends. The germline gives CDR1 MNHEY, CDR2 SMNVEV (reference sequence). This CDR3 is 16 amino acids long. The CDR3 sequence: CASSLDGGVGSYEQYF. The CDR3 DNA reads as TGTGCCAGCAGTTTAGATGGGGGAGTAGGATCCTACGAGCAGTACTTC.

The chain carries TRBV12-3 or TRBV12-4 and TRBJ1-1, with a possible D match to TRBD1 (6 bases). The CDR3 consists of 14 residues. V was clipped by 6 bases and J by 5 bases, with 16 bases between them. CDR3 loop: CASSPGGPGTEAFF. DNA of the CDR3: TGTGCCAGCAGCCCCGGGGGCCCAGGGACTGAAGCTTTCTTT.

The CDR3 loop reads CASSMRTSPETQYF. For the CDR3, the DNA is TGTGCCAGCAGCATGAGGACTAGTCCTGAGACCCAGTACTTC. The rearrangement links TRBV13 to TRBJ2-5; 7 nucleotides line up with TRBD2. Trimming removed 5 bases from V and 5 bases from J; junction bases left unmatched: 8. Germline-derived CDR1 and CDR2 are PRHDT and FYEKMQ (reference sequence). The CDR3 has 14 amino acids.

Only a few counts were recorded for this clonotype. The J gene is TRBJ2-7, the V gene TRBV6-2 or TRBV6-3; 10 bases are shared with TRBD1. Germline V lookup: CDR1 MNHEY, CDR2 SVGEGT. Unmatched junction bases numbered 2, after V lost 2 bases and J lost 4 bases. This CDR3 region has 14 residues. CDR3 sequence reads: CASSYGDRGYEQYF. The DNA for the CDR3 is TGTGCCAGCAGTTACGGGGACAGGGGATACGAGCAGTACTTC.

This clonotype appeared a few times. This chain joins TRBV10-3 and TRBJ1-4, with no clear D. Germline loops: CDR1 ENHRY, CDR2 SYGVKD. This CDR3 contains 13 residues. Deletions cut 0 bases from V and 8 bases from J, with 7 bases between. The CDR3: CAISESKEEKLFF. CDR3 nucleotides: TGTGCCATCAGTGAGTCGAAGGAAGAAAAACTGTTTTTT.

A few counts support this clonotype. The J gene is TRBJ2-7, the V gene TRBV27; D possibly uses TRBD1 or TRBD2 (6 bases each). Germline V lookup: CDR1 MNHEY, CDR2 SMNVEV (reference sequence). Trimming shortened V by 3 bases and J by 4 bases, and 13 bases separated the two germline ends. The CDR3 has 14 residues. In DNA form, the CDR3 reads TGTGCCAGCAGTTTCGAGGGGGGTGGGTACGAGCAGTACTTC. Protein: CASSFEGGGYEQYF.

This clonotype has only a few counts. The rearrangement uses TRBV6-2 or TRBV6-3 and TRBJ2-2; 9 nucleotides align to TRBD1. Germline CDR1 is MNHEY and CDR2 is SVGEGT. The V and J ends lost 6 bases and 2 bases, in that order; junction bases with no gene match: 4. This CDR3 has 15 amino acids. CDR3 sequence: CASSETGGNTGELFF. The CDR3 DNA reads as TGTGCCAGCAGCGAGACAGGGGGTAACACCGGGGAGCTGTTTTTT.

The chain recombines TRBV12-3 or TRBV12-4 with TRBJ2-7, with 8 bases aligning to TRBD1. The CDR3 is made up of 12 amino acids. The ends lost 8 bases at V and 6 bases at J; junction bases unmatched: 6. Written as DNA, the CDR3 is TGTGCCAGCGGCGAGACAGGGGTCGAGCAGTACTTC. This sequence encodes CASGETGVEQYF.

The chain links TRBV11-1 to TRBJ1-6; unclear D gene. V gave up 2 bases and J gave up 5 bases, with 4 bases separating them. CDR1 and CDR2 from the germline V gene are SGHAT and FQDESV (reference sequence). CDR3 length equals 13 residues. The CDR3 protein is CASSLRDNSPLHF. DNA for the CDR3: TGTGCCAGCAGCTTACGGGATAATTCACCCCTCCACTTT.

This clonotype was detected only a few times. J is TRBJ2-1 and V is TRBV10-3; TRBD2 matches 8 bases. This CDR3 has 15 amino acids. Germline CDR1 ENHRY, CDR2 SYGVKD. J gave up 9 bases and V 3 bases, and 10 bases lay outside the gene matches. The CDR3 loop is CAISDQAGVDGEQFF. The CDR3 bases are TGTGCCATCAGTGATCAAGCGGGGGTCGACGGTGAGCAGTTCTTC.